Below are 6 T cell receptor beta chains sequenced from a single sample in a study of blood T cell repertoires in COVID-19. Profiled with immunoSEQ multiplex PCR; TCRdb holds only in-frame clones, not every one. Of 180,000 or so clones listed, about 88% were seen once; the top ten hold about 0.98%. The sample was peripheral blood. The receptors were sampled from a young man with acute or convalescent COVID-19.

In this sample, this clone turned up a few times. The chain employs TRBV10-3 and TRBJ1-1, with 8 bases lining up with TRBD1. The V segment lost 6 bases and the J segment 2 bases; nucleotides outside the gene matches: 8. The germline V gene has CDR1 ENHRY and CDR2 SYGVKD. CDR3 length: 15 residues. CDR3 sequence: CAIRDRVGTNTEAFF. CDR3 DNA: TGTGCCATCAGGGACAGGGTGGGGACCAACACTGAAGCTTTCTTT.

The rearrangement links TRBV7-2 to TRBJ1-1; tentatively, D is TRBD1 (6 bases). The germline CDR1 and CDR2 sequences are SGHTA and FQGNSA. Trimming stripped 2 bases from V and 5 bases from J, with 15 bases between. CDR3 length equals 15 residues. This CDR3 is CASSLRGSAFTEAFF. DNA for the CDR3: TGTGCCAGCAGCTTAAGGGGGTCGGCTTTTACTGAAGCTTTCTTT.

This sequence joins TRBV29-1 and TRBJ1-5; 9 bases match TRBD1. Germline V gene lookup returns CDR1 SQVTM and CDR2 ANQGSEA. Losses at the gene ends were 4 bases for V and 6 bases for J; bases not matched to a gene: 4. The CDR3 spans 13 residues. The CDR3 region is CSVGDRVGQPQHF. The CDR3 DNA sequence: TGCAGCGTTGGGGACAGGGTGGGTCAGCCCCAGCATTTT.

This clone was counted a few times. The rearrangement links TRBV2 to TRBJ1-5; D is perhaps TRBD1 (6 bases). The V gene lost 6 bases and the J gene lost 4 bases, with 16 bases spanning the gap. The CDR3 loop spans 15 amino acids. Germline-derived CDR1 and CDR2 are SNHLY and FYNNEI. The CDR3 DNA sequence: TGTGCCAGCAGCCTACAGGGAGTAATGAATCAGCCCCAGCATTTT. Protein: CASSLQGVMNQPQHF.

This clone was seen once. This chain joins TRBV7-2 and TRBJ1-6; the D gene is possibly TRBD1 (5 bases). CDR1 is SGHTA, CDR2 FQGNSA, per germline. Trimming left V 10 bases short and J 10 bases short, with 14 bases between. The CDR3 has 12 residues. The CDR3 bases are TGTGCCATCGCGGGGAGGGACTCACCCCTCCACTTT. It codes for CAIAGRDSPLHF.

The chain carries TRBV28 and TRBJ1-5, with 8 bases fitting TRBD1. J gave up 7 bases and V 5 bases, and 10 bases lay outside the gene matches. The CDR3 spans 15 residues. Germline V CDR1 and CDR2: MDHEN, SYDVKM. The CDR3 protein is CASSRETGVGQPQHF. The CDR3 nucleotides are TGTGCCAGCAGTCGGGAGACAGGGGTGGGGCAGCCCCAGCATTTT.